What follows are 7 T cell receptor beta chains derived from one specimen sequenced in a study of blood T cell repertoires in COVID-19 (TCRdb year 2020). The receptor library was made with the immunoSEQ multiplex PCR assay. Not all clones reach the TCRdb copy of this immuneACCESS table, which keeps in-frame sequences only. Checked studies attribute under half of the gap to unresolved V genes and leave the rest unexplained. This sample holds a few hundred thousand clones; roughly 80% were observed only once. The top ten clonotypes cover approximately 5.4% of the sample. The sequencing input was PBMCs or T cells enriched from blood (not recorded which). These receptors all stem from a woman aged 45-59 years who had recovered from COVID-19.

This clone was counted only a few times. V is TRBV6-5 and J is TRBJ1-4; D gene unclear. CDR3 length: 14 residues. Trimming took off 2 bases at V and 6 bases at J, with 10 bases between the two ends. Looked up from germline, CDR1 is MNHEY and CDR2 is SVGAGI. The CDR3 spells CASSYVRGDEKLFF. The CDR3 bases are TGTGCCAGCAGTTACGTACGAGGTGATGAAAAACTGTTTTTT.

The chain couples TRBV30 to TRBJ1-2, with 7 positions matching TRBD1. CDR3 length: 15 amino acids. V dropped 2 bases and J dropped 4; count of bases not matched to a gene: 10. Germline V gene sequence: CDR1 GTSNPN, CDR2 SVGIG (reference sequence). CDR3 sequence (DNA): TGTGCCTGGAGTCTAGATGCCGGGACAGCCTATGGCTACACCTTC. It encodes CAWSLDAGTAYGYTF.

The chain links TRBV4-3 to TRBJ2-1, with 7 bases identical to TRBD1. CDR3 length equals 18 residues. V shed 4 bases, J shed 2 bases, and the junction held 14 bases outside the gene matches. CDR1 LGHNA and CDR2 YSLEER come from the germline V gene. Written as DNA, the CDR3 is TGCGCCAGCAGCCTGTCCTTAAACCTACAGGGGACCTACAATGAGCAGTTCTTC. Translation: CASSLSLNLQGTYNEQFF.

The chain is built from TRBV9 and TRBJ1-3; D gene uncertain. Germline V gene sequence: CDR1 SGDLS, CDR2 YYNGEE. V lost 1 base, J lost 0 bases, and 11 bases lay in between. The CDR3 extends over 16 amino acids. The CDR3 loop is CASSVLQQSSGNTIYF. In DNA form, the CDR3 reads TGTGCCAGCAGCGTATTGCAACAGTCCTCTGGAAACACCATATATTTT.

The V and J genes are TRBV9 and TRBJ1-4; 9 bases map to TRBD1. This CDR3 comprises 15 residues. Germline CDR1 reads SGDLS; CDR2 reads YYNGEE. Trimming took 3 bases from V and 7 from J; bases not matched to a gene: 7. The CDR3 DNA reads TGTGCCAGCAGCGCTTCGGGACAGGGCCCTGAAAAACTGTTTTTT. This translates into CASSASGQGPEKLFF.

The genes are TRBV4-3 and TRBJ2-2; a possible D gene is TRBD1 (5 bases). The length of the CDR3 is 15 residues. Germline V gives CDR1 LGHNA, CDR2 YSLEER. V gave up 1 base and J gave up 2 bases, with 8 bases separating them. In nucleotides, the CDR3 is TGCGCCAGCAGCCAAGGGACACAAAACACCGGGGAGCTGTTTTTT. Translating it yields CASSQGTQNTGELFF.

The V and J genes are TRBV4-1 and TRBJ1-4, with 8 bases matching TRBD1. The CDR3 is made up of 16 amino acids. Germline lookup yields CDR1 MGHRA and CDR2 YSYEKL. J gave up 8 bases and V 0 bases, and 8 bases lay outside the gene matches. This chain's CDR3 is CASSQEFRGRGEKLFF. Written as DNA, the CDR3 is TGCGCCAGCAGCCAAGAGTTCAGGGGGCGCGGGGAAAAACTGTTTTTT.